This T cell receptor (beta chain) was sequenced in a study of long-term antiretroviral therapy in people with HIV. Trimming removed 0 bases from V and 7 bases from J, with 7 bases in between. Germline CDR1 is LNHNV and CDR2 is YYDKDF (reference sequence). This CDR3 has 12 amino acids. The assay used was immunoSEQ (version v3.0), run at survey level. Only in-frame clones appear in the TCRdb table, and some are missing; sequencing was by immunoSEQ multiplex PCR. Of around 16,000 clones in the sample, 80% to 90% were seen once. The TCR sequence derives from a woman aged 35 to 49 with HIV. The V call is TRBV15, the J call TRBJ2-7; D is possibly TRBD1 or TRBD2 (5 bases each). The starting material was unsorted PBMCs, obtained 0.5 years after starting antiretroviral therapy. The CDR3 protein is CATSRDWGEQYF. The DNA of the CDR3 is TGTGCCACCAGCAGAGATTGGGGGGAGCAGTACTTC.